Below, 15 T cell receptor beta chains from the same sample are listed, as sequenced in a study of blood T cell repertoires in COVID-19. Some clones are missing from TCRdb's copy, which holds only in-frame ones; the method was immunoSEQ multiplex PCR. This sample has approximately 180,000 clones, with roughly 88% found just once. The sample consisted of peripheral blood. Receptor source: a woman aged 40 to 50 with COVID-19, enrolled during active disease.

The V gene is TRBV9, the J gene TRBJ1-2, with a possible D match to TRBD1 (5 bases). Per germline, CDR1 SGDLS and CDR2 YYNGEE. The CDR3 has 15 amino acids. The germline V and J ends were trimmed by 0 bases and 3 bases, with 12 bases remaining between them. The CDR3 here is CASSVATGGYYGYTF. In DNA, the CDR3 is TGTGCCAGCAGCGTAGCTACGGGGGGATACTATGGCTACACCTTC.

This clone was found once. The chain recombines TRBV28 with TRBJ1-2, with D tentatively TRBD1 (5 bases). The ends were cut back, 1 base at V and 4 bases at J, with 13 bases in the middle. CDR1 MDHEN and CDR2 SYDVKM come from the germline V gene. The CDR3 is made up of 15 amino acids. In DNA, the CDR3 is TGTGCCAGCAGTTTATCGGCAGGGAGGGCCTATGGCTACACCTTC. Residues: CASSLSAGRAYGYTF.

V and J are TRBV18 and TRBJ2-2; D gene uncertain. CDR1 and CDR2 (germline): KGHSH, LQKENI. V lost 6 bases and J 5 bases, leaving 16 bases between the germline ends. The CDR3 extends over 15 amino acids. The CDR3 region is CASSFTRVRTGELFF. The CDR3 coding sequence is TGTGCCAGCTCCTTCACGAGAGTGCGTACCGGGGAGCTGTTTTTT.

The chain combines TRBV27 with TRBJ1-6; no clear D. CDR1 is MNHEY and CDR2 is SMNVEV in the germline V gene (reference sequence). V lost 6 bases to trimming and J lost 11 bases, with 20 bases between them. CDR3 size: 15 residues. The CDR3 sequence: CASSFSTFWKAPLHF. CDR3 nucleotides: TGTGCCAGCAGCTTCTCGACTTTTTGGAAGGCACCCCTCCACTTT.

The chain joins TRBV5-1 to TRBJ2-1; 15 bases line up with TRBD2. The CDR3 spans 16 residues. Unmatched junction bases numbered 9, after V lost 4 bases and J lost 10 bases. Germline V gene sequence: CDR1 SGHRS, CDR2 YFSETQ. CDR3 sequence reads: CASSPPGLAGGSEQFF. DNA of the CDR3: TGCGCCAGCAGCCCCCCGGGACTAGCGGGAGGAAGCGAGCAGTTCTTC.

The CDR3 DNA sequence: TGTGCCAGCAGCCTACTGAGGTCTGGAAACACCATATATTTT. Translation gives CASSLLRSGNTIYF. The chain has TRBV28 and TRBJ1-3; D gene unclear. Germline lookup yields CDR1 MDHEN and CDR2 SYDVKM. Trimming left V 6 bases short and J 1 base short, with 10 bases between. CDR3 length: 14 residues. The full variable domain, with the rest looked up from reference TRBV28 and TRBJ1-3, is DVKVTQSSRYLVKRTGEKVFLECVQDMDHENMFWYRQDPGLGLRLIYFSYDVKMKEKGDIPEGYSVSREKKERFSLILESASTNQTSMYLCASSLLRSGNTIYFGEGSWLTVV.

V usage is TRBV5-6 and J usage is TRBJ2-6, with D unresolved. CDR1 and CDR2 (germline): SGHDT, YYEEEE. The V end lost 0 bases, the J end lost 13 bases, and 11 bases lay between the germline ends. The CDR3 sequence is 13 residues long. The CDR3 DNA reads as TGTGCCAGCAGCTTGGTACGTAACGGTGTCCTGACTTTC. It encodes CASSLVRNGVLTF.

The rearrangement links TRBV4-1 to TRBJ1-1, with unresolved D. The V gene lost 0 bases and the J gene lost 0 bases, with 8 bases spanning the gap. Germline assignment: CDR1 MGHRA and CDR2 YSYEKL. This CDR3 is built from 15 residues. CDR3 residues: CASSQEGFMNTEAFF. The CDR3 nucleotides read TGCGCCAGCAGCCAAGAGGGCTTCATGAACACTGAAGCTTTCTTT.

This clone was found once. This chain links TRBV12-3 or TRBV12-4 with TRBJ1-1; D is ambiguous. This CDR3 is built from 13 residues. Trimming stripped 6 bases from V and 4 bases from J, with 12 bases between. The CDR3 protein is CASSSGWVTEAFF. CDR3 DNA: TGTGCCAGCAGCTCCGGGTGGGTCACTGAAGCTTTCTTT.

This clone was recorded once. The CDR3: CASRSGQGADYGYTF. CDR3 DNA: TGTGCCAGTAGGTCCGGGCAGGGGGCCGACTATGGCTACACCTTC. The V gene is TRBV19, the J gene TRBJ1-2; 8 bases match TRBD1. The CDR3 has 15 residues. Trimming cost V 6 bases and J 3 bases; bases outside gene matches: 9. Per germline, CDR1 LNHDA and CDR2 SQIVND (reference sequence).

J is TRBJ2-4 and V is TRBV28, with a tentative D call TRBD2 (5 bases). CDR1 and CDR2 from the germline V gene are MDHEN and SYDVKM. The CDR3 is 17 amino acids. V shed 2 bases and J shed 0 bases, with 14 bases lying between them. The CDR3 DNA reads TGTGCCAGCAGTTTAGCCCGTGGCGGGCTAGCCAAAAACATTCAGTACTTC. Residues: CASSLARGGLAKNIQYF. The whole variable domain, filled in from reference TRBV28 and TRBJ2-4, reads DVKVTQSSRYLVKRTGEKVFLECVQDMDHENMFWYRQDPGLGLRLIYFSYDVKMKEKGDIPEGYSVSREKKERFSLILESASTNQTSMYLCASSLARGGLAKNIQYFGAGTRLSVL.

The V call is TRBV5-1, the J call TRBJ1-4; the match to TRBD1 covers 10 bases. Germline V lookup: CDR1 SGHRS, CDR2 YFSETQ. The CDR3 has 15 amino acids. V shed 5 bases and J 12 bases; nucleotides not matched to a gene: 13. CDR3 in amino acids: CASRPGTGEGRQLFF. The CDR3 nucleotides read TGCGCCAGCAGGCCTGGGACAGGGGAAGGACGGCAACTGTTTTTT.

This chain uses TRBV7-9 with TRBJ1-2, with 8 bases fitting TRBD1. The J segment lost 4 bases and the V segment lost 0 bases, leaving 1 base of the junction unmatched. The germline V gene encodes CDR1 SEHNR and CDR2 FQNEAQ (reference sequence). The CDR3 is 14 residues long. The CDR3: CASSLATGAYGYTF. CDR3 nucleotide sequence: TGTGCCAGCAGCTTAGCGACAGGGGCCTATGGCTACACCTTC.

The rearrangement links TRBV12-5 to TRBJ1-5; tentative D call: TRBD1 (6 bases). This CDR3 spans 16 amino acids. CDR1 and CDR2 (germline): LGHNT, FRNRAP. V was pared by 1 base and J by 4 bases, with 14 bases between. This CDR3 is CASGLETGGANQPQHF. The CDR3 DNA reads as TGTGCTAGTGGTTTGGAGACGGGGGGCGCAAATCAGCCCCAGCATTTT.

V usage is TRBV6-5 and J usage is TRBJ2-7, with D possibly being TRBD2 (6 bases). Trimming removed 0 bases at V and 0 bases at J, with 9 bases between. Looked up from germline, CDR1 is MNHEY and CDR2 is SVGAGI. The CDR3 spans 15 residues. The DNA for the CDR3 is TGTGCCAGCAGTTACTCGGTCGGGAGCTCCTACGAGCAGTACTTC. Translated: CASSYSVGSSYEQYF.